The T cell receptor (beta chain) described here comes from a study of a mutant IDH1 vaccine in newly diagnosed glioma. In the study overall: The therapy given earlier, which was standard therapy, consisted of radiotherapy, temozolomide, or both, and most of the patients received both.

The CDR3 runs 13 residues. Per germline, CDR1 SGHRS and CDR2 YFSETQ. Trimming cost V 4 bases and J 3 bases, with 10 bases left between them. Assay: immunoSEQ multiplex PCR; the TCRdb copy retains only in-frame clones and omits some. The repertoire includes approximately 100,000 clones, over 85% of them detected once, and approximately 0.57% sits in the top ten. Time point here: baseline, week 1 (first vaccination visit). Treatment here: pre-vaccination baseline after standard-of-care therapy. The sequencing here drew on PBMCs, taken from a glioma patient treated with radiotherapy, temozolomide or both. The rearrangement links TRBV5-1 to TRBJ1-1; D is unresolved. The clonotype was recovered from a woman between 50 and 59 years old with glioma. CDR3 in DNA: TGCGCCAGCAGCCCCCGGTCGGACACTGAAGCTTTCTTT. Its translation: CASSPRSDTEAFF.